These 11 T cell receptor beta chains were sequenced from one sample in a study of regulatory T cells in long-lasting Graves disease. The time point: persistent/refractory GD, antithyroid drugs over 5 years with positive TRAb. RNA extracted from PBMCs served as the sequencing template. Libraries of TCR beta came from iRepertoire HTBI primers plus Arm-PCR of CDR3 regions. From the multiplex PCR reads, TCRdb called clonotypes with MiXCR, one entry per CDR3 protein. The table has roughly 450,000 distinct CDR3 sequences, around a fifth seen once. The starting material was peripheral blood mononuclear cells (PBMCs), obtained when the disease was refractory, from a patient treated with antithyroid drugs. The receptors were sampled from a female donor with Graves disease.

The chain couples TRBV7-3 to TRBJ2-5; perhaps D is TRBD1 or TRBD2 (5 bases each). Germline CDR1 reads SGHTA; CDR2 reads FQGTGA. The CDR3 contains 15 residues. With 3 bases removed from V and 5 bases from J, the gap between germline ends came to 16 bases. In nucleotides, the CDR3 is TGTGCCAGCAGCTTGGCCGGGACGACGGTTGAGACCCAGTACTTC. Translating gives CASSLAGTTVETQYF.

About this clonotype itself: This clone may be a read error of a much larger clone one base away. V usage is TRBV2 and J usage is TRBJ2-7; TRBD2 aligns across 7 bases. Losses at the gene ends were 8 bases for V and 0 bases for J; bases not matched to a gene: 7. The CDR3 runs to 14 residues. The germline V gene has CDR1 SNHLY and CDR2 FYNNEI. The CDR3 reads CASGGGLNSYEQYF. CDR3 DNA sequence: TGTGCCAGCGGCGGGGGACTCAACTCCTACGAGCAGTACTTC.

A few counts support this clonotype. The chain carries TRBV11-2 and TRBJ2-2; 9 bases map to TRBD1. Trimming took 6 bases from V and 6 from J; bases not matched to a gene: 11. The V gene's germline CDR1 is SGHAT and CDR2 FQNNGV. The CDR3 runs 16 residues. The chain's CDR3 is CASSSGTGNRPGELFF. The CDR3 coding sequence is TGTGCCAGCAGTTCCGGGACAGGGAACCGGCCCGGGGAGCTGTTTTTT.

This clonotype has only a few counts. The chain recombines TRBV20-1 with TRBJ2-5, with D hard to call. The CDR3 has 12 amino acids. The ends were cut back, 4 bases at V and 2 bases at J, with 8 bases in the middle. Germline lookup yields CDR1 DFQATT and CDR2 SNEGSKA (reference sequence). The CDR3 protein is CSATSLQETQYF. CDR3 in DNA: TGCAGTGCTACTAGTTTACAAGAGACCCAGTACTTC.

This clonotype was picked up many times. V and J are TRBV15 and TRBJ2-5; TRBD1 aligns across 8 bases. The CDR3 length is 16 residues. Germline V lookup: CDR1 LNHNV, CDR2 YYDKDF (reference sequence). V lost 0 bases, J lost 5 bases, and 8 bases stayed unmatched. The CDR3 DNA reads TGTGCCACCAGCAGAGATCTGCAGGGGGCGGGGGAGACCCAGTACTTC. Translating gives CATSRDLQGAGETQYF. Together with reference TRBV15 and TRBJ2-5, the CDR3 gives the full variable domain: DAMVIQNPRYQVTQFGKPVTLSCSQTLNHNVMYWYQQKSSQAPKLLFHYYDKDFNNEADTPDNFQSRRPNTSFCFLDIRSPGLGDTAMYLCATSRDLQGAGETQYFGPGTRLLVL.

A few counts support this clonotype. The gene calls are TRBV25-1 and TRBJ1-1; a possible D gene is TRBD1 (5 bases). Germline assignment: CDR1 MGHDK and CDR2 SYGVNS. With 0 bases removed from V and 8 bases from J, the gap between germline ends came to 13 bases. This CDR3 region has 14 residues. CDR3 nucleotides: TGTGCCAGCAGTGAATATGGGGCAGCACAAGAAGCTTTCTTT. It specifies CASSEYGAAQEAFF.

Only a few counts were recorded for this clonotype. One end of the junction fails to match germline, which may point to a read error. The chain employs TRBV28 and TRBJ1-1, with TRBD1 as a possible D gene (6 bases). CDR1 is MDHEN, CDR2 SYDVKM, per germline. CDR3 length: 13 residues. This CDR3 reads CASSGGGGTETFF. The CDR3 bases are TGTGCTAGCAGCGGAGGAGGGGGGACTGAAACTTTCTTT.

This clonotype has more than one count but fewer than ten. V is TRBV6-5 and J is TRBJ2-3; TRBD2 matches 10 bases. The germline V gene has CDR1 MNHEY and CDR2 SVGAGI. V dropped 4 bases and J dropped 3; count of bases not matched to a gene: 7. There are 16 residues in the CDR3. The CDR3 is CASSSSLAGATDTQYF. The CDR3 region has the DNA TGTGCCAGCAGTTCATCTCTAGCGGGGGCAACAGATACGCAGTATTTT.

This clonotype was recorded once. The chain recombines TRBV7-2 with TRBJ2-3, with 7 nucleotides matching TRBD2. J gave up 4 bases and V 6 bases, and 10 bases lay outside the gene matches. CDR1 is SGHTA, CDR2 FQGNSA, per germline. This CDR3 has 15 residues. DNA of the CDR3: TGTGCCAGCAGTATTCAACGGGGGGTATCAGATACGCAGTATTTT. Translation gives CASSIQRGVSDTQYF.

Ten or more counts support this clonotype. The genes are TRBV2 and TRBJ1-2, with 7 bases that match TRBD1. CDR3 size: 15 residues. Per germline, CDR1 SNHLY and CDR2 FYNNEI. J lost 4 bases, V lost 6 bases, and 11 bases had no gene match. The CDR3 DNA reads as TGTGCCAGCAGAAACAGGGGATCCCGGGGCTATGGCTACACCTTC. It is translated as CASRNRGSRGYGYTF. Looking up the rest from reference TRBV2 and TRBJ1-2 gives the full variable domain: EPEVTQTPSHQVTQMGQEVILRCVPISNHLYFYWYRQILGQKVEFLVSFYNNEISEKSEIFDDQFSVERPDGSNFTLKIRSTKLEDSAMYFCASRNRGSRGYGYTFGSGTRLTVV.

This clonotype has a handful of counts. One base away lies a much larger clone, so this may be a sequencing read error. The chain joins TRBV27 to TRBJ1-1; D unresolved. This CDR3 comprises 12 residues. V lost 2 bases and J 4 bases, leaving 5 bases between the germline ends. CDR1 is MNHEY and CDR2 is SMNVEV in the germline V gene (reference sequence). This CDR3 reads CASSLMGTEAFF. The CDR3 DNA reads as TGTGCCAGCAGTTTAATGGGCACTGAAGCTTTCTTT.